Sequencing of this T cell receptor beta chain was carried out in a study of T-cell reconstitution after alpha-beta-depleted transplantation in children. Study-wide results and limits: Approximately two months post-transplant, alpha-beta T cells reportedly originated from several hundred expanded graft clones. One year after transplant, T-cell counts and diversity came mostly from newly produced T cells. Where some patients showed high TCRbeta diversity at day 60, it came from recipient T cells and thymic progenitors that had survived.

For TCRbeta, the library was prepared with unique molecular identifiers. Each CDR3 protein gets one entry after TCRdb re-called the PCR reads with MiXCR. The profile shows 600,000 to 800,000 distinct CDR3 sequences, roughly 14% of them singletons. This CDR3 spans 14 amino acids. V was cut by 6 bases and J by 6 bases, with 17 bases left in between. Germline assignment: CDR1 MDHEN and CDR2 SYDVKM. Regarding this clonotype: The antigen remains undetermined.

Sample: PBMCs, taken before TCRalphabeta/CD19-depleted stem cell transplant. V gene TRBV28 combines with J gene TRBJ1-2, with no clear D. This clonotype was obtained from a girl between 2 and 10 years old with congenital amegakaryocytic thrombocytopenia, due to receive a stem cell transplant. CDR3 DNA sequence: TGTGCCAGCAGGGTCAGGAACGCAATGGATGGCTACACCTTC. It codes for CASRVRNAMDGYTF.